Listed here are 5 T cell receptor beta chains from one sample, sequenced in a study of PD-L1 blockade in urothelial cancer (dated by TCRdb to the late 2010s). The sample's time point label is to be understood as: pretreatment peripheral blood. The receptor library was made with the immunoSEQ multiplex PCR assay. The source is immuneACCESS, and TCRdb retained only in-frame sequences with V and J called. Part of the clones is not carried over; for the studies checked, unresolved V genes explain less than half of this, and the remainder is unexplained. The sample contains about 70,000 clones, roughly 90% of them found a single time. The ten largest clones represent 4.5% to 5% of the sample. Source: PBMCs, taken around atezolizumab (anti-PD-L1) treatment. The receptors derive from a man between 65 and 85 years old with urothelial cancer.

The rearrangement joins TRBV19 to TRBJ2-5; tentative D call: TRBD2 (6 bases). Trimming stripped 3 bases from V and 5 bases from J, with 19 bases between. The length of the CDR3 is 16 residues. Germline V gene sequence: CDR1 LNHDA, CDR2 SQIVND (reference sequence). The CDR3 bases are TGTGCCAGTAGTATCGAAGGCAGCAGGAGGGTGGAGACCCAGTACTTC. Amino acids: CASSIEGSRRVETQYF.

This clone was observed a single time. The chain carries TRBV6-1 and TRBJ2-3, with a possible D match to TRBD2 (5 bases). The CDR3 covers 19 residues. V lost 2 bases and J lost 0, with 21 bases in between. Per the germline V gene, CDR1 is MNHNS and CDR2 is SASEGT. DNA of the CDR3: TGTGCCAGCAGTGAACTCCGCGGTGGGAGCGGCCCTAGCACAGATACGCAGTATTTT. This encodes CASSELRGGSGPSTDTQYF.

The rearrangement uses TRBV6-1 and TRBJ1-1, with 8 bases fitting TRBD1. Germline trimming cut 9 bases from V and 0 bases from J; bases unmatched to any gene: 9. CDR1 is MNHNS, CDR2 SASEGT, per germline. The length of the CDR3 is 15 residues. CDR3 bases: TGTGCCAGACTCGACAGGGGCCTTATGAACACTGAAGCTTTCTTT. Protein sequence: CARLDRGLMNTEAFF.

V usage is TRBV27 and J usage is TRBJ2-1, with TRBD2 identical over 10 bases. V trimming: 5 bases; J trimming: 8 bases; junction bases outside the gene matches: 12. CDR1 and CDR2 (germline): MNHEY, SMNVEV (reference sequence). CDR3 length: 16 residues. CDR3 coding DNA: TGTGCCAGCAGTCAGAATAGCGGGAGGACGGGGGATGAGCAGTTCTTC. Protein product: CASSQNSGRTGDEQFF.

The chain carries TRBV5-4 and TRBJ2-1; 10 nucleotides agree with TRBD2. Germline V lookup: CDR1 SGHNT, CDR2 YYREEE (reference sequence). CDR3 length: 14 residues. The junction had 5 bases not matched to a gene; V was cut back by 4 bases and J by 7 bases. CDR3 protein: CASSPRTSGNEQFF. The CDR3 nucleotides are TGTGCCAGCAGCCCCCGGACTAGCGGAAATGAGCAGTTCTTC.